This TCR beta chain was profiled in a study of early T cells in non-severe SARS-CoV-2 infection. Study-level information: Bulk RNA taken from unsorted whole blood was sequenced, leaving chains unpaired.

Tagging with unique molecular identifiers was applied to individual cDNA molecules. Via MiXCR, TCRdb re-called the 5' RACE reads, giving one row per CDR3 protein. The repertoire holds roughly 40,000 distinct CDR3 sequences, 7.1% seen once, with 4.7% in the top ten. Many counts were recorded for this clonotype. This CDR3 is built from 12 residues. Germline V lookup: CDR1 DFQATT, CDR2 SNEGSKA (reference sequence). V lost 6 bases and J 8 bases, leaving 11 bases between the germline ends. The chain uses TRBV20-1 and TRBJ1-6, with D possibly being TRBD1 (5 bases). The sequencing sample was made of whole blood. The clonotype comes from an adult who was a healthcare worker with PCR-confirmed SARS-CoV-2 infection or an uninfected control (not recorded which). CDR3 DNA: TGCAGTGCCACGGAGGGGTATTCACCCCTCCACTTT. Protein sequence: CSATEGYSPLHF.